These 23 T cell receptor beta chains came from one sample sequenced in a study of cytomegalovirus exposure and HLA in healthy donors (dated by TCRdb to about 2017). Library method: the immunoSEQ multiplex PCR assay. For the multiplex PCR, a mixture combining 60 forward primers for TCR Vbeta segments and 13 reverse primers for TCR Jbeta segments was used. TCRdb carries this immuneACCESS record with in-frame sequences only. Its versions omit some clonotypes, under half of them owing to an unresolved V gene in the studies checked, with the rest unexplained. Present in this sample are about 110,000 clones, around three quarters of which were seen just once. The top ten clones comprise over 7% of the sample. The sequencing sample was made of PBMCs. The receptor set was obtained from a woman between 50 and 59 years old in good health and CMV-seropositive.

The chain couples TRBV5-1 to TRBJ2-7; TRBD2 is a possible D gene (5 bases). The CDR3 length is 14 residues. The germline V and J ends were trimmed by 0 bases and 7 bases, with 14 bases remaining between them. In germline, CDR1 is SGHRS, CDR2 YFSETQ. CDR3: CASSLDGRMGEQYF. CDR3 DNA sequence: TGCGCCAGCAGCTTGGATGGGAGAATGGGTGAGCAGTACTTC.

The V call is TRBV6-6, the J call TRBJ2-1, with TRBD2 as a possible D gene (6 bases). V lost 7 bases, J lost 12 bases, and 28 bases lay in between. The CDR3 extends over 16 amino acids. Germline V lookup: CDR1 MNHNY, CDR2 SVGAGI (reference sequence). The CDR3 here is CASTTPGDRPFTGQFF. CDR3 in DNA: TGTGCCAGCACCACCCCGGGAGACCGCCCTTTTACGGGGCAGTTCTTC.

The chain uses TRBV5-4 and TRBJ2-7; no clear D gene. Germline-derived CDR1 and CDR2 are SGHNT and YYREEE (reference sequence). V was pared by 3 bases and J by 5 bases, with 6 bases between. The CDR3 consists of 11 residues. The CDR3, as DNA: TGTGCCAGCAGCTATTTAAACGAGCAGTACTTC. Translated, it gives CASSYLNEQYF.

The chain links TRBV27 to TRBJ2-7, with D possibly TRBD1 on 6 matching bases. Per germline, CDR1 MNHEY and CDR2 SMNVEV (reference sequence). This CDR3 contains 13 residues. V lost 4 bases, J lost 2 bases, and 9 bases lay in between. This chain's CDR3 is CASSWAGAYEQYF. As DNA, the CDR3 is TGTGCCAGCAGTTGGGCAGGGGCCTACGAGCAGTACTTC.

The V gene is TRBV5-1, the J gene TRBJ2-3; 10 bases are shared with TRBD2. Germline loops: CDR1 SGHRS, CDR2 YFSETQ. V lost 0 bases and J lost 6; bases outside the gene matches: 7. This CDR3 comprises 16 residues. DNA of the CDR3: TGCGCCAGCAGCTTGGAGGCTAGCGGGAGTCCGGATACGCAGTATTTT. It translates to CASSLEASGSPDTQYF.

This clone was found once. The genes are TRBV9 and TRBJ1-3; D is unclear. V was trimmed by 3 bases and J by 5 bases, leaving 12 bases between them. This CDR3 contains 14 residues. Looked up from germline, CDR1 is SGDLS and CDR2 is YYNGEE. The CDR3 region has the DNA TGTGCCAGCAGCGAGTGGGGAGGGAGAAACACCATATATTTT. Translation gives CASSEWGGRNTIYF.

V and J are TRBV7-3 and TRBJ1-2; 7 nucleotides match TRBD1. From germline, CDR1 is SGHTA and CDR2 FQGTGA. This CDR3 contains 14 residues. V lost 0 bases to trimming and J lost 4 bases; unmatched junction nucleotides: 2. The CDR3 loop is CASSLTPGGYGYTF. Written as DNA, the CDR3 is TGTGCCAGCAGCTTAACGCCAGGGGGCTATGGCTACACCTTC.

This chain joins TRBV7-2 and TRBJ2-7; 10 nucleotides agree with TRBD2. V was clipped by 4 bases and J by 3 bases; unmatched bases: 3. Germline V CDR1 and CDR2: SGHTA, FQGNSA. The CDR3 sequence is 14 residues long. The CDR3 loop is CASSSGLANYEQYF. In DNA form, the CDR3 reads TGTGCCAGCAGCTCGGGACTAGCGAACTACGAGCAGTACTTC. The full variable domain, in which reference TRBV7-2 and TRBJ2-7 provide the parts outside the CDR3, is GAGVSQSPSNKVTEKGKDVELRCDPISGHTALYWYRQSLGQGLEFLIYFQGNSAPDKSGLPSDRFSAERTGGSVSTLTIQRTQQEDSAVYLCASSSGLANYEQYFGPGTRLTVT.

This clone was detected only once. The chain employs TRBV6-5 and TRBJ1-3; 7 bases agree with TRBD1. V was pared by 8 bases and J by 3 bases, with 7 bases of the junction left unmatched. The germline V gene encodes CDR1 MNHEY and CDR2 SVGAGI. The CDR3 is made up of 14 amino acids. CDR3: CASGEQGGGNTIYF. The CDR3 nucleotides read TGTGCCAGCGGCGAGCAGGGGGGTGGAAACACCATATATTTT.

Here the CDR3 DNA reads TGTGCCACCCAGGGATCCTGGGGCTCACCCCTCCACTTT. The encoded protein is CATQGSWGSPLHF. The gene calls are TRBV2 and TRBJ1-6, with a tentative D call TRBD1 (5 bases). The germline V gene has CDR1 SNHLY and CDR2 FYNNEI. V lost 10 bases and J 10 bases, leaving 17 bases between the germline ends. The CDR3 totals 13 residues.

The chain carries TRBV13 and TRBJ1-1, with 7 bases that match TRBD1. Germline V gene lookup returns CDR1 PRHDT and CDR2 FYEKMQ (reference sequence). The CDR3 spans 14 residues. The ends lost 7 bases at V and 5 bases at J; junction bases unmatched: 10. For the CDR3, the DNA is TGTGCCAGCACCTCAGGGAGGGGGCGTACTGAAGCTTTCTTT. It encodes CASTSGRGRTEAFF.

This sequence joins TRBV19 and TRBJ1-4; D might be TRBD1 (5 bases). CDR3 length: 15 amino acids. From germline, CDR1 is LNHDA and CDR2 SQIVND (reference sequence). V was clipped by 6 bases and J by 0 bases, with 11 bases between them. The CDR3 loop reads CASRGRFSTNEKLFF. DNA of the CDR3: TGTGCCAGTAGGGGGCGGTTCTCAACTAATGAAAAACTGTTTTTT.

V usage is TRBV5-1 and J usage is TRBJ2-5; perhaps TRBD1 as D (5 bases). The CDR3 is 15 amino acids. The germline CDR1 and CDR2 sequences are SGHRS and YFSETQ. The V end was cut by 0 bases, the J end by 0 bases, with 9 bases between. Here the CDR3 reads CASSLAPTDQETQYF. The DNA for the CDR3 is TGCGCCAGCAGCTTGGCCCCGACAGACCAAGAGACCCAGTACTTC.

CDR3 sequence: CASSQGLAGRETQYF. In DNA, the CDR3 is TGCGCCAGCAGCCAAGGACTAGCGGGGCGGGAGACCCAGTACTTC. J is TRBJ2-5 and V is TRBV4-1, with 11 bases fitting TRBD2. Germline V gene lookup returns CDR1 MGHRA and CDR2 YSYEKL. The CDR3 extends over 15 amino acids. V dropped 1 base and J dropped 5; count of bases not matched to a gene: 3.

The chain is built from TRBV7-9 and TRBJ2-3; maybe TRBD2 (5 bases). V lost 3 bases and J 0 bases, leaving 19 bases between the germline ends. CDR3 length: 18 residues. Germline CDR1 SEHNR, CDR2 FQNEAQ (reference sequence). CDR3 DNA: TGTGCCAGCAGCTTCGGGCTAGCTGGAATACTCAGCACAGATACGCAGTATTTT. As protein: CASSFGLAGILSTDTQYF.

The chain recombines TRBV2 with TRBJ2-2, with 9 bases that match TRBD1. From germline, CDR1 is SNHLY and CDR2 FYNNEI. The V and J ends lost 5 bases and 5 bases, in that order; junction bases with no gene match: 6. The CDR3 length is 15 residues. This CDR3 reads CASSSDRGGTGELFF. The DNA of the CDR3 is TGTGCCAGCAGTTCGGACAGGGGCGGGACCGGGGAGCTGTTTTTT.

The chain's CDR3 is CASNGRGQETQYF. CDR3 nucleotide sequence: TGTGCCAGCAACGGGAGAGGCCAAGAGACCCAGTACTTC. The chain recombines TRBV7-9 with TRBJ2-5; perhaps TRBD2 as D (6 bases). Germline V lookup: CDR1 SEHNR, CDR2 FQNEAQ (reference sequence). The CDR3 length is 13 residues. The V end was cut by 7 bases, the J end by 1 base, with 10 bases between.

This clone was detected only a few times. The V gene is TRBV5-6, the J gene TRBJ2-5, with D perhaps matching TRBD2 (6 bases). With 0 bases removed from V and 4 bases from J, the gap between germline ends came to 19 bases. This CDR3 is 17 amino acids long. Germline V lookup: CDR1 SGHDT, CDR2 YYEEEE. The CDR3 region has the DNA TGTGCCAGCAGCTTGGTGGGGTTAGAAGGAGGGTTAGAGACCCAGTACTTC. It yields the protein CASSLVGLEGGLETQYF.

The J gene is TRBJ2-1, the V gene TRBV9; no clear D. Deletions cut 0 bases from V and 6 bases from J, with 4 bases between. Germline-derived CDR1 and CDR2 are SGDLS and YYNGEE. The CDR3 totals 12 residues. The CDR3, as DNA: TGTGCCAGCAGCGTAGGGGCCAATGAGCAGTTCTTC. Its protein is CASSVGANEQFF.

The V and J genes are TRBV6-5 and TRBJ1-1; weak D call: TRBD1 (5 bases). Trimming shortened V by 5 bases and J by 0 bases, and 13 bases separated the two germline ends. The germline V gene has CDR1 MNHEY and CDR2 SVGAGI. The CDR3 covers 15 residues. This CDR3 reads CASSGQGLMNTEAFF. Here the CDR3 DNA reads TGTGCCAGCAGTGGTCAGGGATTGATGAACACTGAAGCTTTCTTT.

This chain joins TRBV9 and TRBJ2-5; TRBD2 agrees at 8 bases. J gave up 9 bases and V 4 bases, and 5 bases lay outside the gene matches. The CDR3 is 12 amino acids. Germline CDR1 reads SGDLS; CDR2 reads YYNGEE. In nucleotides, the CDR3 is TGTGCCAGCAGCCGAGCGGGGGAGGCCCAGTACTTC. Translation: CASSRAGEAQYF.

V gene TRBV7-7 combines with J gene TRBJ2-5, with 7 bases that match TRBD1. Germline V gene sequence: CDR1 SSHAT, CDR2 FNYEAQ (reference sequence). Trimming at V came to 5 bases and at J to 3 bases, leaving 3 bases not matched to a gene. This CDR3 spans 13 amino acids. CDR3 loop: CASSRDREETQYF. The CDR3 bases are TGTGCCAGCAGCCGGGACAGAGAAGAGACCCAGTACTTC.

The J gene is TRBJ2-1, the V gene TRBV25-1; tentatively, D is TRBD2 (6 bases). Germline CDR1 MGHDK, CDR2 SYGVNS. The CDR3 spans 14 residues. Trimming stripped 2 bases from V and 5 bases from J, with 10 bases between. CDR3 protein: CASSETGLDNEQFF. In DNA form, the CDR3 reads TGTGCCAGCAGTGAAACGGGACTCGACAATGAGCAGTTCTTC.